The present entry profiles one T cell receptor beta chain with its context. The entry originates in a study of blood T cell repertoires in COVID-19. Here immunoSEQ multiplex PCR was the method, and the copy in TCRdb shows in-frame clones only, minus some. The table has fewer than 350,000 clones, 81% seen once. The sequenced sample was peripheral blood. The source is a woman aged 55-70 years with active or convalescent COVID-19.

The CDR3, as DNA: TGCGCCAGCAGCTTGAGGCTAGCGGGGGGTTCGGTAGAGACCCAGTACTTC. Protein product: CASSLRLAGGSVETQYF. This chain joins TRBV5-1 and TRBJ2-5; 11 nucleotides agree with TRBD2. The V gene's germline CDR1 is SGHRS and CDR2 YFSETQ. V lost 1 base, J lost 4 bases, and 9 bases stayed unmatched. The CDR3 is made up of 17 amino acids.